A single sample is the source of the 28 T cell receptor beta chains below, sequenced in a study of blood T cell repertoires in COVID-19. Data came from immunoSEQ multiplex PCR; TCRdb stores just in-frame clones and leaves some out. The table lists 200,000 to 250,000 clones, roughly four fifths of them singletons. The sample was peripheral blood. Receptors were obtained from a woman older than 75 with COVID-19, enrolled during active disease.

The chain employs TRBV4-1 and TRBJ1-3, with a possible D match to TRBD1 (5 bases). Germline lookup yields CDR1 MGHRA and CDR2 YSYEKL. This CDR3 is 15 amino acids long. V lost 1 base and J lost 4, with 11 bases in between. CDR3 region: CASSQGRATGNTIYF. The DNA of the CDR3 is TGCGCCAGCAGCCAAGGCAGGGCCACAGGAAACACCATATATTTT.

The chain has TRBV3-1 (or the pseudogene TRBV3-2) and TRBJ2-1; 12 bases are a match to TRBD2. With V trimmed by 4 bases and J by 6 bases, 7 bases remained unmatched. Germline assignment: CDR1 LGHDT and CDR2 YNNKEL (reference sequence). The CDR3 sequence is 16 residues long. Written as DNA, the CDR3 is TGTGCCAGCAGCCGACTAGCGGGAGTGGGAGGCAATGAGCAGTTCTTC. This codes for CASSRLAGVGGNEQFF.

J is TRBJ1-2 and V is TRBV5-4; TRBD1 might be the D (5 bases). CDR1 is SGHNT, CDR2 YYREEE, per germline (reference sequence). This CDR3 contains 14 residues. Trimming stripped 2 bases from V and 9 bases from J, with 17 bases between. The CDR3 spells CASSLGTTYTRYTF. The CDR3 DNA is TGTGCCAGCAGCTTAGGGACTACGTACACGCGCTACACCTTC.

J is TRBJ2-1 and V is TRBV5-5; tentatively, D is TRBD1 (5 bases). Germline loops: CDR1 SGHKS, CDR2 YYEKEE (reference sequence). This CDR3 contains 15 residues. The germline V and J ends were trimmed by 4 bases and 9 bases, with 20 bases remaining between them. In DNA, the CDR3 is TGTGCCAGCAGCCCGGGTGTAGGGGTGTTAGGTGAGCAGTTCTTC. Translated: CASSPGVGVLGEQFF.

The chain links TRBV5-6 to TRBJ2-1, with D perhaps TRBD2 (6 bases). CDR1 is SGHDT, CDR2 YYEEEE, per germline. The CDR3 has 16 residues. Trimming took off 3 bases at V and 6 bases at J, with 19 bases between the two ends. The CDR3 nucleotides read TGTGCCAGCAGCTCCCTCGGGGGAGCGGCAATCAATGAGCAGTTCTTC. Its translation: CASSSLGGAAINEQFF.

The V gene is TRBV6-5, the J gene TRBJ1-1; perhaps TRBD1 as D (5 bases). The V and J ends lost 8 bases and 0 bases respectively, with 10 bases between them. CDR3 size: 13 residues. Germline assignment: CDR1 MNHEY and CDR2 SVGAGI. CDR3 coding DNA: TGTGCCAGCCGTTTACAGGTGAACACTGAAGCTTTCTTT. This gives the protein CASRLQVNTEAFF.

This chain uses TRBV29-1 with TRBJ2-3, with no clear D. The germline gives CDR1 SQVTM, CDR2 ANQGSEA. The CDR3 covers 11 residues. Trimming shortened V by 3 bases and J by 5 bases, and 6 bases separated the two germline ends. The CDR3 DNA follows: TGCAGCGTTGATAGTTTAGATACGCAGTATTTT. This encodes CSVDSLDTQYF.

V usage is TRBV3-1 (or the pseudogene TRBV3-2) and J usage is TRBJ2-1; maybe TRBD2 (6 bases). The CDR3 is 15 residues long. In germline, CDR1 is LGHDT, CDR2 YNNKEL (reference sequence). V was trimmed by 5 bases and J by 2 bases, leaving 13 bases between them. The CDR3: CASSLAVPAYNEQFF. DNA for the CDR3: TGTGCCAGCAGCTTAGCGGTTCCCGCCTACAATGAGCAGTTCTTC.

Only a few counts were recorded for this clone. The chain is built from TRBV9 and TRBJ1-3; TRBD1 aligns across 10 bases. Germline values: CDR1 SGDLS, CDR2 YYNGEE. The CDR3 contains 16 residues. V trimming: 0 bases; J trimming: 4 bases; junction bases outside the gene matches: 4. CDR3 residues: CASSVGDRGRGNTIYF. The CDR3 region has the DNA TGTGCCAGCAGCGTAGGGGACAGGGGAAGAGGAAACACCATATATTTT.

Here the CDR3 reads CAISEVGEGTEAFF. CDR3 nucleotide sequence: TGTGCCATCAGTGAGGTAGGGGAGGGCACTGAAGCTTTCTTT. This chain connects TRBV10-3 to TRBJ1-1; TRBD1 might be the D (5 bases). The CDR3 runs to 14 residues. Trimming took 2 bases from V and 4 from J, leaving 11 bases between them. Germline V CDR1 and CDR2: ENHRY, SYGVKD.

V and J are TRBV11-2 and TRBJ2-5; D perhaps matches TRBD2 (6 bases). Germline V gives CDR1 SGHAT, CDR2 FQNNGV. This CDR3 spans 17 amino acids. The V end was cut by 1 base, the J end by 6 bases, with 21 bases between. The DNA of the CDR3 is TGTGCCAGCAGCTTAGGCTTATCGGGACTGTTCGGTCAGACCCAGTACTTC. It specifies CASSLGLSGLFGQTQYF.

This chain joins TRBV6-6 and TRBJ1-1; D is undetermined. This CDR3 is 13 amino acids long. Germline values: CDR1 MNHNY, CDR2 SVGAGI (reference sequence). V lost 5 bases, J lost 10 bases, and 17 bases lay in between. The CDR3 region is CASSPNQVPGAFF. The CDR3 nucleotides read TGTGCCAGCAGTCCAAACCAAGTCCCCGGAGCTTTCTTT.

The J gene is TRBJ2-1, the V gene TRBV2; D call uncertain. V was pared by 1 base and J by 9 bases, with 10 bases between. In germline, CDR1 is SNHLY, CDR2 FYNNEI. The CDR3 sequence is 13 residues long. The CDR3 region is CASSEGSWAEQFF. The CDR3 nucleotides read TGTGCCAGCAGTGAAGGTTCCTGGGCTGAGCAGTTCTTC.

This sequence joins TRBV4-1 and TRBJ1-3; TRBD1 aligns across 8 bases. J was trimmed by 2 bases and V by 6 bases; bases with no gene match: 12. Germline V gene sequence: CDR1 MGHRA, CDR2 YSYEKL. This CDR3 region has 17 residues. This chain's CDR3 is CASRLKFQGAAGNTIYF. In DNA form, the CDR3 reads TGCGCCAGCAGACTTAAATTCCAGGGGGCGGCTGGAAACACCATATATTTT.

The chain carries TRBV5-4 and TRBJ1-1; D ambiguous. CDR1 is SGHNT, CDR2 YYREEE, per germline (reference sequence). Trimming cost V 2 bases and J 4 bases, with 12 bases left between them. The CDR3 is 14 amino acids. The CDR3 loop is CASSLEGAGTEAFF. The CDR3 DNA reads TGTGCCAGCAGCTTAGAGGGAGCGGGCACTGAAGCTTTCTTT.

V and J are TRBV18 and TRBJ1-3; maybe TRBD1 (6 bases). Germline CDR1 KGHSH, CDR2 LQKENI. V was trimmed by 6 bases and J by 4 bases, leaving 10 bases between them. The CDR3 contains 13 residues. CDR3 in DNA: TGTGCCAGCTCGGGGACAACCGGAAACACCATATATTTT. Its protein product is CASSGTTGNTIYF. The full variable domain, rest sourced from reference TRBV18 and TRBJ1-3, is NAGVMQNPRHLVRRRGQEARLRCSPMKGHSHVYWYRQLPEEGLKFMVYLQKENIIDESGMPKERFSAEFPKEGPSILRIQQVVRGDSAAYFCASSGTTGNTIYFGEGSWLTVV.

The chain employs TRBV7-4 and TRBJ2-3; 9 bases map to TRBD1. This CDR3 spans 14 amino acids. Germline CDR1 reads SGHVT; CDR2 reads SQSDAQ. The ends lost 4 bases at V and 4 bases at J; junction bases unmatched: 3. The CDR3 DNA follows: TGTGCCAGCAGCTACAGACAGGGGGCAGATACGCAGTATTTT. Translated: CASSYRQGADTQYF.

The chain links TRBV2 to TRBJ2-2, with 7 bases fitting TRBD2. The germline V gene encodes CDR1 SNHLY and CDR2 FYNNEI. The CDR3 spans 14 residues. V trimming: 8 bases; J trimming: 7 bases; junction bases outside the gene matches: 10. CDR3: CASGRGVFGGELFF. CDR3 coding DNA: TGTGCCAGCGGCCGGGGGGTTTTTGGCGGGGAGCTGTTTTTT.

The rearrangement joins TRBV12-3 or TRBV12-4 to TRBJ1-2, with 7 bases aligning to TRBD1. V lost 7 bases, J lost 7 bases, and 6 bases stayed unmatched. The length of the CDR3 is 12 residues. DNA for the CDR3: TGTGCCAGCACCATCGACAGGGTTGGCTACACCTTC. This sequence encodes CASTIDRVGYTF.

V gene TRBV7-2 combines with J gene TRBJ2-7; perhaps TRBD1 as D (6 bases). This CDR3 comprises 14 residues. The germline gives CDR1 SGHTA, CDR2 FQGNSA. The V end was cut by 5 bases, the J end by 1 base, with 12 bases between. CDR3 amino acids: CASSAQQGSYEQYF. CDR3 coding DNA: TGTGCCAGCAGCGCGCAACAGGGATCCTACGAGCAGTACTTC.

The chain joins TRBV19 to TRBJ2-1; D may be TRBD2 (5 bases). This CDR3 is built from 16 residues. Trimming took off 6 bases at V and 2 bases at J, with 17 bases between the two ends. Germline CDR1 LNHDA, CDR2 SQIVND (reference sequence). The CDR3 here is CASRGRRPPPYNEQFF. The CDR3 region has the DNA TGTGCCAGTAGAGGAAGGAGGCCCCCCCCCTACAATGAGCAGTTCTTC.

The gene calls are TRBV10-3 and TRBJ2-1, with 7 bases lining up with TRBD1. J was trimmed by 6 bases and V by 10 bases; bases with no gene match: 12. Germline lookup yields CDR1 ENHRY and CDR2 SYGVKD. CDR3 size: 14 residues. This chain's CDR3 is CATNRGGSSNEQFF. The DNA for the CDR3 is TGTGCCACGAACAGGGGTGGAAGCAGCAATGAGCAGTTCTTC.

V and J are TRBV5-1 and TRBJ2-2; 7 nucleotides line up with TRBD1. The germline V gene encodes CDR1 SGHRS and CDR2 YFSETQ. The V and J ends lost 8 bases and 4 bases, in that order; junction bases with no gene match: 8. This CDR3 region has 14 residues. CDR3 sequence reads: CASELTGSTGELFF. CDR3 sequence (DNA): TGCGCCAGTGAACTGACAGGGAGCACCGGGGAGCTGTTTTTT. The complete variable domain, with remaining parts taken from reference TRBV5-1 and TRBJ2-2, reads KAGVTQTPRYLIKTRGQQVTLSCSPISGHRSVSWYQQTPGQGLQFLFEYFSETQRNKGNFPGRFSGRQFSNSRSEMNVSTLELGDSALYLCASELTGSTGELFFGEGSRLTVL.

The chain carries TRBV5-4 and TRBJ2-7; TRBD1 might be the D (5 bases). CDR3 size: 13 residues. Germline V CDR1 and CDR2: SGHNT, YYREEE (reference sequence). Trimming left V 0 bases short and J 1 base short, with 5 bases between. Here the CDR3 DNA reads TGTGCCAGCAGCTTGGAGGGGTCCTACGAGCAGTACTTC. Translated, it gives CASSLEGSYEQYF.

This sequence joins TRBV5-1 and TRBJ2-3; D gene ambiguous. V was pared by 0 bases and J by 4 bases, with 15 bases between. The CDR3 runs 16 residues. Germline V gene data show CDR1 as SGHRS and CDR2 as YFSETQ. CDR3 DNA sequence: TGCGCCAGCAGCTTGGGCCTACAGATTTCCCCAGATACGCAGTATTTT. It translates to CASSLGLQISPDTQYF.

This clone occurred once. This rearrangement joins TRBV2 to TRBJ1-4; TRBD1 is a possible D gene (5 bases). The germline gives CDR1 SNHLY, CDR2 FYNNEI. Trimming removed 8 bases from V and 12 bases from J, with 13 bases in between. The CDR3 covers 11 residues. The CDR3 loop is CASGGGMELFF. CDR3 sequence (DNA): TGTGCCAGCGGGGGGGGGATGGAACTGTTTTTT. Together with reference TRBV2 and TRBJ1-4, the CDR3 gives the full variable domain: EPEVTQTPSHQVTQMGQEVILRCVPISNHLYFYWYRQILGQKVEFLVSFYNNEISEKSEIFDDQFSVERPDGSNFTLKIRSTKLEDSAMYFCASGGGMELFFGSGTQLSVL.

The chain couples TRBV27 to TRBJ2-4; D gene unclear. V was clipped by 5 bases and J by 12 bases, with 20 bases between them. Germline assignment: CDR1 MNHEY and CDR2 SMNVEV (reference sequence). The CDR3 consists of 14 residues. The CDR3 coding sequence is TGTGCCAGCAGTCACGGGTCTAGAGTGAGTACTCAGTACTTC. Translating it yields CASSHGSRVSTQYF.

The CDR3 here is CASNKRGAYEQYF. The CDR3, as DNA: TGTGCCAGCAATAAGCGGGGGGCCTACGAGCAGTACTTC. This chain uses TRBV12-3 or TRBV12-4 with TRBJ2-7, with 9 bases fitting TRBD2. V was pared by 7 bases and J by 2 bases, with 3 bases of the junction left unmatched. The CDR3 extends over 13 amino acids.